The rows below give T cell receptor beta chains drawn from one sample of a study of T cells in Graves' hyperthyroidism and ophthalmopathy. TCRdb itself ran the multiplex PCR reads through MiXCR, one entry per CDR3 protein. There are about 340,000 distinct CDR3 sequences in the sample; around 20% occur only once, and over 45% lies in the top ten. The sample was blood. These receptors were collected from a woman in her fifties or sixties with Graves' hyperthyroidism. The CDR3 runs from the conserved cysteine through the conserved F or W. The D gene is left open where the match is weak. Some rows mark clone size as missing; the rest say once, few, many or name a class of expanded clone.

>16|TRBJ2-3|few|TRBD1|TRBV19
CACSIRGQGGEDTQYF
TGTGCCTGTAGTATAAGGGGACAGGGAGGGGAAGATACGCAGTATTTT
>16|TRBJ2-2|-|TRBD2|TRBV11-3
CASRSIAGDHTGELFF
TGTGCCAGCAGGTCGATAGCGGGAGACCACACCGGGGAGCTGTTTTTT
>18|TRBJ1-2|many|-|TRBV20-1
CSLTGVERSGQQAAGYTF
TGCAGCCTGACCGGCGTCGAGAGGTCGGGGCAGCAAGCGGCTGGCTACACCTTC
>13|TRBJ2-7|-|TRBD1|TRBV29-1
CSVRRTGSLEQYF
TGCAGCGTTCGTAGGACAGGGTCGCTCGAGCAGTACTTC
>18|TRBJ1-4|-|-|TRBV19
CASSLHSGISSTNEKLFF
TGTGCCAGTAGTCTTCATTCAGGCATATCATCAACTAATGAAAAACTGTTTTTT
>13|TRBJ2-4|many|-|TRBV30
CAWNSASKNIQYF
TGTGCCTGGAATAGCGCGTCCAAAAACATTCAGTACTTC
>17|TRBJ2-3|many|-|TRBV11-3
CASSPPFLDIGTDTQYF
TGTGCCAGCAGCCCCCCCTTCTTGGACATCGGCACAGATACGCAGTATTTT
>18|TRBJ2-6|many|TRBD1|TRBV11-2
CASGANKGQPSGANVLTF
TGTGCCAGCGGGGCAAACAAGGGACAGCCCTCTGGGGCCAACGTCCTGACTTTC
>13|TRBJ2-7|many|-|TRBV7-7
CASSSSGSHEQYF
TGTGCTAGCAGCTCATCAGGGAGCCACGAGCAGTACTTC
>15|TRBJ2-3|few|-|TRBV30
CAWSIGTQSTDTQYF
TGTGCCTGGAGTATCGGGACACAGAGCACAGATACGCAGTATTTT
>16|TRBJ2-3|many|TRBD2|TRBV5-1
CASSLRTSGSTDTQYF
TGCGCCAGCAGCTTGCGGACTAGCGGGAGCACAGATACGCAGTATTTT
>16|TRBJ2-2|many|-|TRBV11-1
CASRPTRVGGTGELFF
TGTGCCAGCAGACCGACTAGGGTCGGGGGCACCGGGGAGCTGTTTTTT
>12|TRBJ2-1|-|-|TRBV5-6
CASSPVGHEQFF
TGTGCCAGCAGTCCGGTCGGGCATGAGCAGTTCTTC
>15|TRBJ1-5|many|-|TRBV2
CASSESEGGNQPQHF
TGTGCCAGCAGTGAATCGGAGGGAGGCAATCAGCCCCAGCATTTT
>12|TRBJ2-7|-|-|TRBV20-1
CSAGSAVYEQYF
TGCAGTGCTGGTTCCGCCGTATACGAGCAGTACTTC
>14|TRBJ2-3|-|TRBD2|TRBV5-1
CASSTAGVGDTQYF
TGCGCCAGCAGCACGGCGGGGGTGGGGGATACGCAGTATTTT
>16|TRBJ1-2|many|-|TRBV3-1
CASSQDLVGASYGYTF
TGTGCCAGCAGCCAAGATCTCGTGGGGGCTTCCTATGGCTACACCTTC
>13|TRBJ1-2|many|-|TRBV3-1
CASSLDGPYGYTF
TGTGCCAGCAGCTTAGACGGCCCCTATGGCTACACCTTC
>20|TRBJ2-1|-|TRBD2|TRBV5-1
CASSLALYRVAGGLRTEQFF
TGCGCCAGCAGCTTGGCCCTATACCGGGTAGCGGGAGGTCTGAGGACTGAGCAGTTCTTC
>15|TRBJ2-7|-|TRBD2|TRBV5-1
CASSRPLAGSDEQYF
TGCGCCAGCAGCCGGCCCCTAGCGGGAAGTGACGAGCAGTACTTC
>15|TRBJ1-1|few|TRBD1|TRBV5-1
CASSLKQGQGTEAFF
TGCGCCAGCAGCTTGAAACAGGGGCAAGGGACTGAAGCTTTCTTT
>13|TRBJ2-3|-|-|TRBV29-1
CSVESTFTDTQYF
TGCAGCGTTGAATCGACGTTTACAGATACGCAGTATTTT
>14|TRBJ2-7|many|-|TRBV6-2/TRBV6-3
CASRPRARNYEQYF
TGTGCCAGCCGACCCCGGGCTCGGAACTACGAGCAGTACTTC
>15|TRBJ2-2|-|TRBD1|TRBV29-1
CSVEIRQGNTGELFF
TGCAGCGTTGAAATTAGACAGGGAAACACCGGGGAGCTGTTTTTT
>15|TRBJ2-5|many|-|TRBV12-3/TRBV12-4
CASSLMTGTVETQYF
TGTGCCAGCAGTCTTATGACTGGGACGGTGGAGACCCAGTACTTC
>13|TRBJ1-1|many|-|TRBV6-1
CASSEVGRSEAFF
TGTGCCAGCAGTGAAGTGGGCCGGAGCGAGGCTTTCTTT